Each of the 25 T cell receptor beta chains below was sequenced from the same sample in a study of T cells in Graves' hyperthyroidism and ophthalmopathy. TCR beta CDR3 sequences were amplified from RNA transcripts. TCR CDR3 regions were first amplified by RT-PCR with HTBI primers. TCRdb analysed the multiplex PCR reads with MiXCR anew, one entry per CDR3 protein. Of roughly 400,000 distinct CDR3 sequences in the sample, about 15% are singletons; the top ten hold roughly a quarter. The sequencing sample was made of blood. The receptor source for this set is a woman aged 18-30 years with Graves' hyperthyroidism that later progressed to Graves' ophthalmopathy.

V usage is TRBV29-1 and J usage is TRBJ2-7; the D gene is possibly TRBD2 (5 bases). Trimming shortened V by 4 bases and J by 0 bases, and 10 bases separated the two germline ends. Germline loops: CDR1 SQVTM, CDR2 ANQGSEA. CDR3 length equals 13 residues. For the CDR3, the DNA is TGCAGCGTTGCTGCTAGCCTCTCCTACGAGCAGTACTTC. It yields the protein CSVAASLSYEQYF.

This clonotype showed up many times. The chain links TRBV14 to TRBJ1-5; no clear D gene. The V end was cut by 4 bases, the J end by 4 bases, with 8 bases between. The CDR3 contains 13 residues. Germline V gene data show CDR1 as SGHDN and CDR2 as FVKESK. The CDR3 here is CASSLGPNQPQHF. As DNA, the CDR3 is TGTGCCAGCAGCCTCGGGCCTAATCAGCCCCAGCATTTT.

This clonotype has a count of ten or more. V is TRBV5-1 and J is TRBJ2-7; TRBD1 or TRBD2 may be the D gene (5 bases each). The V gene's germline CDR1 is SGHRS and CDR2 YFSETQ. The CDR3 is 16 residues long. V dropped 2 bases and J dropped 1 base, with 16 bases sitting between them. CDR3: CASSLTIAEGSYEQYF. The DNA of the CDR3 is TGCGCCAGCAGCTTAACCATTGCAGAGGGGTCCTACGAGCAGTACTTC.

The chain couples TRBV7-8 to TRBJ1-1; no clear D. Germline assignment: CDR1 SGHVS and CDR2 FQNEAQ. This CDR3 spans 14 amino acids. Deletions cut 3 bases from V and 0 bases from J, with 8 bases between. The CDR3 here is CASSLADLNTEAFF. CDR3 sequence (DNA): TGTGCCAGCAGCTTGGCAGACCTGAACACTGAAGCTTTCTTT.

The V call is TRBV29-1, the J call TRBJ1-4, with 7 bases that match TRBD1. V dropped 4 bases and J dropped 4; count of bases not matched to a gene: 9. Germline V gives CDR1 SQVTM, CDR2 ANQGSEA. CDR3 size: 15 residues. CDR3 amino acids: CSVASGGYLNEKLFF. The CDR3 nucleotides read TGCAGCGTTGCGTCAGGGGGATACCTTAATGAAAAACTGTTTTTT.

This clonotype has at least ten counts. J is TRBJ2-3 and V is TRBV28; 8 positions match TRBD2. CDR1 and CDR2 (germline): MDHEN, SYDVKM. The CDR3 covers 14 residues. V gave up 6 bases and J gave up 8 bases; unmatched junction bases: 10. The chain's CDR3 is CASRGGRFFVTQYF. CDR3 DNA: TGTGCCAGCAGAGGCGGGAGGTTTTTCGTTACGCAGTATTTT.

This clonotype was picked up many times. The V call is TRBV6-1, the J call TRBJ2-7, with unresolved D. V lost 7 bases, J lost 1 base, and 5 bases lay in between. The CDR3 sequence is 11 residues long. The germline V gene encodes CDR1 MNHNS and CDR2 SASEGT. The CDR3 DNA is TGTGCCAGCATGGTATCCTACGAGCAGTACTTC. It translates to CASMVSYEQYF.

J is TRBJ1-2 and V is TRBV25-1; D is possibly TRBD1 (5 bases). V was clipped by 4 bases and J by 6 bases, with 9 bases between them. The germline V gene has CDR1 MGHDK and CDR2 SYGVNS. The CDR3 spans 12 residues. Written as DNA, the CDR3 is TGTGCCAGCAGTGGCCGGGGCCATGGCTACACCTTC. Its translation: CASSGRGHGYTF.

This clonotype was recorded many times. This sequence joins TRBV29-1 and TRBJ2-5, with D possibly matching TRBD1 (6 bases). V shed 7 bases and J shed 1 base, with 10 bases lying between them. Germline-derived CDR1 and CDR2 are SQVTM and ANQGSEA. This CDR3 comprises 12 residues. As DNA, the CDR3 is TGCAGCGCGAGACAGGCCCAAGAGACCCAGTACTTC. Amino acid sequence: CSARQAQETQYF.

This clonotype was recorded at least ten times. The V call is TRBV12-3 or TRBV12-4, the J call TRBJ1-5; D is undetermined. V lost 6 bases and J 4 bases, leaving 7 bases between the germline ends. This CDR3 has 12 amino acids. The chain's CDR3 is CASSLQNQPQHF. In nucleotides, the CDR3 is TGTGCCAGCAGCCTCCAGAATCAGCCCCAGCATTTT.

This clonotype was recorded a few times. The V and J genes are TRBV4-1 and TRBJ2-1, with TRBD1 as a possible D gene (5 bases). CDR1 MGHRA and CDR2 YSYEKL come from the germline V gene. V lost 1 base and J 10 bases, leaving 11 bases between the germline ends. This CDR3 contains 13 residues. The CDR3 DNA sequence: TGCGCCAGCAGCCAAGTTAAGGCAGGGGAGCAGTTCTTC. The encoded protein is CASSQVKAGEQFF.

This clonotype was seen repeatedly, ten times or more. The J gene is TRBJ2-7, the V gene TRBV6-2 or TRBV6-3; 7 bases are shared with TRBD2. Trimming at V came to 2 bases and at J to 2 bases, leaving 6 bases not matched to a gene. Germline CDR1 MNHEY, CDR2 SVGEGT. This CDR3 region has 15 residues. CDR3 nucleotide sequence: TGTGCCAGCAGTTACCGGGCTAGCGGTACCTACGAGCAGTACTTC. Translated: CASSYRASGTYEQYF.

This clonotype was observed at least ten times. The chain links TRBV5-6 to TRBJ1-6; D is undetermined. The CDR3 spans 12 residues. Trimming took off 4 bases at V and 16 bases at J, with 15 bases between the two ends. CDR1 is SGHDT and CDR2 is YYEEEE in the germline V gene. The CDR3 coding sequence is TGTGCCAGCAGCCTCCTGGGCATCGAGCTCCACTTT. Translating it yields CASSLLGIELHF.

At least ten counts were recorded for this clonotype. This chain links TRBV11-2 with TRBJ2-7; 7 bases line up with TRBD1. The CDR3 contains 13 residues. The germline CDR1 and CDR2 sequences are SGHAT and FQNNGV. J gave up 6 bases and V 6 bases, and 8 bases lay outside the gene matches. CDR3 protein: CASRNIDRAEQYF. The CDR3 DNA reads TGTGCCAGCAGAAATATCGACAGGGCCGAGCAGTACTTC.

In its sample, this clonotype was seen many times. CDR3 nucleotide sequence: TGCGCCAGCAGGGTGGGCGGAAACACTGAAGCTTTCTTT. As protein: CASRVGGNTEAFF. This chain joins TRBV5-1 and TRBJ1-1; D is unclear. V lost 5 bases and J lost 2, with 10 bases in between. CDR3 length: 13 residues. Germline V gene lookup returns CDR1 SGHRS and CDR2 YFSETQ.

In this sample, this clonotype turned up a few times. The genes are TRBV5-1 and TRBJ2-2, with D possibly TRBD2 on 6 matching bases. V was shortened by 3 bases and J by 3 bases, with 9 bases between the two germline ends. Germline V gene data show CDR1 as SGHRS and CDR2 as YFSETQ. This CDR3 is 14 amino acids long. This CDR3 reads CASSYGEDTGELFF. In DNA, the CDR3 is TGCGCCAGCAGCTATGGGGAGGACACCGGGGAGCTGTTTTTT.

The chain links TRBV11-2 to TRBJ2-7, with D tentatively TRBD2 (5 bases). CDR3 length equals 16 residues. V lost 2 bases and J 1 base, leaving 15 bases between the germline ends. Germline CDR1 is SGHAT and CDR2 is FQNNGV. CDR3 sequence (DNA): TGTGCCAGCAGCTTAAGTTTACATACGGGATCCTACGAGCAGTACTTC. It encodes CASSLSLHTGSYEQYF.

This clonotype occurred many times. This chain connects TRBV7-8 to TRBJ2-5; D gene unclear. Trimming removed 3 bases at V and 1 base at J, with 9 bases between. The CDR3 is made up of 14 amino acids. The germline CDR1 and CDR2 sequences are SGHVS and FQNEAQ. CDR3 sequence reads: CASSLWESQETQYF. CDR3 sequence (DNA): TGTGCCAGCAGCTTGTGGGAATCCCAAGAGACCCAGTACTTC.

The V gene is TRBV9, the J gene TRBJ2-3; maybe TRBD2 (6 bases). The CDR3 consists of 17 residues. The germline CDR1 and CDR2 sequences are SGDLS and YYNGEE. Trimming removed 3 bases from V and 0 bases from J, with 17 bases in between. The CDR3 protein is CASSAGRLAQSTDTQYF. For the CDR3, the DNA is TGTGCCAGCAGCGCCGGAAGGCTAGCGCAAAGCACAGATACGCAGTATTTT. Full variable domain (rest looked up from reference TRBV9 and TRBJ2-3): DSGVTQTPKHLITATGQRVTLRCSPRSGDLSVYWYQQSLDQGLQFLIQYYNGEERAKGNILERFSAQQFPDLHSELNLSSLELGDSALYFCASSAGRLAQSTDTQYFGPGTRLTVL.

The chain couples TRBV5-5 to TRBJ2-7, with a possible D match to TRBD2 (6 bases). Trimming took off 2 bases at V and 2 bases at J, with 11 bases between the two ends. Per germline, CDR1 SGHKS and CDR2 YYEKEE (reference sequence). CDR3 size: 14 residues. The CDR3 region is CASSFKEGTYEQYF. The CDR3 nucleotides read TGTGCCAGCAGCTTTAAGGAGGGAACCTACGAGCAGTACTTC.

This clonotype was detected only once. This chain's CDR3 is CASSPPRYNEQFF. CDR3 in DNA: TGTGCCAGCAGCCCCCCCCGCTACAATGAGCAGTTCTTC. The chain joins TRBV7-6 to TRBJ2-1; D gene unclear. CDR3 length: 13 amino acids. V lost 5 bases to trimming and J lost 3 bases, with 8 bases between them. Looked up from germline, CDR1 is SGHVS and CDR2 is FNYEAQ.

This clonotype turned up a few times. The chain employs TRBV6-2 or TRBV6-3 and TRBJ2-7, with 12 bases aligning to TRBD2. Germline CDR1 MNHEY, CDR2 SVGEGT. This CDR3 has 20 amino acids. With 2 bases clipped from V and 3 bases from J, the junction kept 17 bases outside the gene matches. The DNA of the CDR3 is TGTGCCAGCAGTTACCCTGGCCCCCAATCGACTAGCGGGAGAGTCTACGAGCAGTACTTC. Its protein product is CASSYPGPQSTSGRVYEQYF.

J is TRBJ2-7 and V is TRBV30; 11 positions match TRBD1. Trimming removed 2 bases from V and 3 bases from J; junction bases left unmatched: 9. The CDR3 spans 16 residues. CDR1 and CDR2 from the germline V gene are GTSNPN and SVGIG (reference sequence). The CDR3 spells CAWSPEEDRGLYEQYF. The CDR3 region has the DNA TGTGCCTGGAGTCCCGAGGAGGACAGGGGGCTCTACGAGCAGTACTTC.

J is TRBJ2-7 and V is TRBV10-3; D may be TRBD1 or TRBD2 (5 bases each). V lost 0 bases and J 2 bases, leaving 11 bases between the germline ends. CDR3 length equals 15 residues. Germline V gives CDR1 ENHRY, CDR2 SYGVKD. The CDR3: CAISESGELPYEQYF. In nucleotides, the CDR3 is TGTGCCATCAGTGAGTCGGGGGAGTTACCCTACGAGCAGTACTTC.

This clonotype was counted ten times or more. The gene calls are TRBV27 and TRBJ1-2; 9 positions agree with TRBD1. The germline V gene has CDR1 MNHEY and CDR2 SMNVEV (reference sequence). The V gene end was trimmed by 4 bases and the J gene end by 6 bases; junction bases not matched to a gene: 12. This CDR3 spans 16 amino acids. CDR3 DNA sequence: TGTGCCAGCAGTTCCCACCCGGGGACAGGGAGGAATGGCTACACCTTC. Its translation is CASSSHPGTGRNGYTF.